This T cell receptor beta chain was sequenced for a study of monozygotic twins with inflammatory bowel disease. General study results and limits: Against healthy co-twins, IBD patients had lower TCRbeta diversity (measured by inverse Simpson). Twins with IBD had fewer clonotypes in common with others than healthy twins, particularly during disease activity.

Remarks on this clonotype: Antigen specificity is unknown.

The CDR3 runs to 13 residues. Germline lookup yields CDR1 SGHRS and CDR2 YFSETQ. The authors ran two nested PCRs of approximately 16 and 10 cycles on TCRalpha and TCRbeta cDNA. One entry per CDR3 protein, without DNA, is what TCRdb gives after re-calling the 5' RACE reads. This sample lists 120,000 to 150,000 distinct CDR3 sequences; its ten largest clones have approximately 2.5%. Every donor provided one blood sample measuring 2.5 ml. The chain uses TRBV5-1 and TRBJ1-2. This sequence was found in a human donor with ulcerative colitis or Crohn's disease, or a healthy co-twin of an affected twin (not recorded which). Material: blood. CDR3 in amino acids: CASSLESGYGYTF.